The entry below gives a single TCR beta chain sequence along with its context. Its antigen remains unknown. Other DNA sequences from this sample encode an identical CDR3 as well. The sample is drawn from a study of cytomegalovirus exposure and HLA in healthy donors. Whole-study findings and limits: A cluster of highly shared sequence variants was likely a sequencing artifact. Roughly uniform depth of sequencing across donors was assumed in presence/absence analyses. The study labeled fewer than 200 TCR beta chains cytomegalovirus-associated.

The PCR ran on 60 Vbeta and 13 Jbeta primers. In the study's own analysis: Per a later analysis, the number of unique TCR beta chains was around 80 million, of which roughly 11 million were shared. The protocol was immunoSEQ multiplex PCR, while the TCRdb copy is restricted to in-frame clones and leaves out a portion. V and J calls plus clone size are reproduced from that table; the DNA served to infer D and trimming. The sample records 140,000 to 150,000 clones, less than 85% being singletons. Germline assignment: CDR1 MNHEY and CDR2 SVGAGI. The length of the CDR3 is 13 residues. The V end was cut by 6 bases, the J end by 4 bases, with 10 bases between.

This chain uses TRBV6-5 with TRBJ1-5; the D gene is possibly TRBD1 (5 bases). The sequencing sample was made of PBMCs. This clonotype was sampled from a woman aged 60-75 years in good health and CMV-seropositive. As DNA, the CDR3 is TGTGCCAGCAGCTACGGGGGGAATCAGCCCCAGCATTTT. Translating it yields CASSYGGNQPQHF.